This TCR beta chain is drawn from a study of CD8+ T cells in alopecia areata. As for this clone: Its antigen is undetermined.

Following extraction, RNA underwent reverse transcription to cDNA, which served as the sequencing template. Assay used: immunoSEQ multiplex PCR; TCRdb lists only in-frame clones, some missing. The sample has 100,000 to 130,000 clones, 45% to 60% seen once. V lost 1 base and J 5 bases, leaving 6 bases between the germline ends. Germline assignment: CDR1 SGHTA and CDR2 FQGTGA. The CDR3 runs to 13 residues. Peripheral blood and lesional scalp punch biopsies were taken from alopecia areata patients. Study-wide results and caveats: Elevated clonality characterized lesional scalp relative to normal scalp, particularly in alopecia totalis/universalis. Relative to mice, TCR sharing across patients was less clear, a difference possibly HLA-related.

The TCR comes from a human donor with alopecia areata. The chain carries TRBV7-3 and TRBJ2-1, with D hard to call. Sequencing was performed on NKG2D-low CD8+ T cells sorted from blood. The chain's CDR3 is CASSLRSDNEQFF. DNA of the CDR3: TGTGCCAGCAGCTTAAGGTCTGACAATGAGCAGTTCTTC.